These 13 T cell receptor beta chains originate from one sample sequenced in a study of beta chain features in type 1 diabetes. Study-level findings and limits: Among all four CD4+ subsets, Type 1 diabetes patients had TCRB CDR3s that were moderately but significantly shorter.

The sequenced template was cDNA made from the entire isolated RNA. Sequencing was performed with immunoSEQ multiplex PCR; in TCRdb, only in-frame clones are kept and a portion is missing. The sample yields roughly 150,000 clones, roughly 8% seen once. For these receptors, no antigen is known. The sequencing input was central memory CD4+ T cells from blood. The receptors were gathered from a woman aged 40 to 55 with type 1 diabetes.

J is TRBJ2-3 and V is TRBV28; D is possibly TRBD2 (6 bases). Germline CDR1 and CDR2: MDHEN and SYDVKM. The V end was cut by 4 bases, the J end by 3 bases, with 20 bases between. CDR3 size: 17 residues. The CDR3 protein is CASSSPGLGLGTDTQYF. As DNA, the CDR3 is TGTGCCAGCAGTTCTCCGGGACTGGGGCTAGGGACAGATACGCAGTATTTT. The complete variable domain, with remaining parts taken from reference TRBV28 and TRBJ2-3, reads DVKVTQSSRYLVKRTGEKVFLECVQDMDHENMFWYRQDPGLGLRLIYFSYDVKMKEKGDIPEGYSVSREKKERFSLILESASTNQTSMYLCASSSPGLGLGTDTQYFGPGTRLTVL.

The chain couples TRBV2 to TRBJ1-1; 10 bases line up with TRBD1. This CDR3 is built from 15 residues. J gave up 1 base and V 4 bases, and 3 bases lay outside the gene matches. Germline assignment: CDR1 SNHLY and CDR2 FYNNEI. The CDR3 DNA reads TGTGCCAGCAGTGGGACAGGGGGATCGAACACTGAAGCTTTCTTT. Its protein product is CASSGTGGSNTEAFF. The full variable domain, in which reference TRBV2 and TRBJ1-1 provide the parts outside the CDR3, is EPEVTQTPSHQVTQMGQEVILRCVPISNHLYFYWYRQILGQKVEFLVSFYNNEISEKSEIFDDQFSVERPDGSNFTLKIRSTKLEDSAMYFCASSGTGGSNTEAFFGQGTRLTVV.

The chain recombines TRBV15 with TRBJ1-2; D gene ambiguous. The CDR3 length is 14 residues. Per germline, CDR1 LNHNV and CDR2 YYDKDF (reference sequence). Trimming cost V 3 bases and J 5 bases, with 13 bases left between them. CDR3 region: CATSRMATSYGYTF. The CDR3 region has the DNA TGTGCCACCAGCAGGATGGCAACAAGTTATGGCTACACCTTC.

This sequence joins TRBV10-3 and TRBJ2-7; D perhaps matches TRBD1 (5 bases). Trimming removed 3 bases from V and 4 bases from J, with 7 bases in between. Germline V gene sequence: CDR1 ENHRY, CDR2 SYGVKD. The CDR3 contains 12 residues. In DNA form, the CDR3 reads TGTGCCATCAGTGAAGACAGTTACGAGCAGTACTTC. Protein: CAISEDSYEQYF.

This clone was seen only a few times. The chain recombines TRBV27 with TRBJ1-5; perhaps TRBD1 as D (5 bases). CDR3 length: 16 residues. Trimming took off 1 base at V and 1 base at J, with 11 bases between the two ends. Germline V gene data show CDR1 as MNHEY and CDR2 as SMNVEV (reference sequence). This CDR3 is CASSLLPGSSNQPQHF. Here the CDR3 DNA reads TGTGCCAGCAGTTTATTACCAGGGTCCAGCAATCAGCCCCAGCATTTT.

The chain employs TRBV7-2 and TRBJ1-4, with D possibly matching TRBD1 (6 bases). Germline V CDR1 and CDR2: SGHTA, FQGNSA. V was clipped by 2 bases and J by 7 bases, with 8 bases between them. CDR3 length equals 13 residues. CDR3 DNA sequence: TGTGCCAGCAGCTTAAGAGGGGGTGAAAAACTGTTTTTT. This translates into CASSLRGGEKLFF.

This clone showed up just a few times. The V call is TRBV19, the J call TRBJ2-3, with D perhaps matching TRBD1 (6 bases). Germline CDR1 reads LNHDA; CDR2 reads SQIVND (reference sequence). Trimming pared 6 bases from V and 5 bases from J, leaving 18 bases between. The CDR3 loop spans 15 amino acids. Here the CDR3 reads CASRRGTGIQDTQYF. CDR3 nucleotide sequence: TGTGCCAGTAGGAGGGGAACAGGGATCCAAGATACGCAGTATTTT.

In this sample, this clone turned up a few times. In nucleotides, the CDR3 is TGTGCCAGCGGTGGGGGAGGATTCTCCTACAATGAGCAGTTCTTC. As protein: CASGGGGFSYNEQFF. The rearrangement uses TRBV14 and TRBJ2-1; possible D gene TRBD2, 6 bases. This CDR3 contains 15 residues. Trimming took off 8 bases at V and 0 bases at J, with 14 bases between the two ends. Per germline, CDR1 SGHDN and CDR2 FVKESK. Looking up the rest from reference TRBV14 and TRBJ2-1 gives the full variable domain: EAGVTQFPSHSVIEKGQTVTLRCDPISGHDNLYWYRRVMGKEIKFLLHFVKESKQDESGMPNNRFLAERTGGTYSTLKVQPAELEDSGVYFCASGGGGFSYNEQFFGPGTRLTVL.

This clone was counted a few times. In DNA, the CDR3 is TGCGCCAGCTATCCGAGGGGCGGGGGAGGCACTGAAGCTTTCTTT. This translates into CASYPRGGGGTEAFF. J is TRBJ1-1 and V is TRBV5-1; possibly TRBD1 for D (5 bases). Trimming stripped 7 bases from V and 4 bases from J, with 20 bases between. The germline gives CDR1 SGHRS, CDR2 YFSETQ. CDR3 length equals 15 residues.

This clone was seen only once. The gene calls are TRBV14 and TRBJ2-3; possible D gene TRBD2, 5 bases. The germline V and J ends were trimmed by 4 bases and 6 bases, with 8 bases remaining between them. Germline V lookup: CDR1 SGHDN, CDR2 FVKESK. The CDR3 is made up of 12 amino acids. The CDR3, as DNA: TGTGCCAGCAGCCCGTCGGGGGATACGCAGTATTTT. It codes for CASSPSGDTQYF.

The genes are TRBV5-4 and TRBJ2-3; 8 bases agree with TRBD2. The CDR3 has 16 amino acids. V shed 4 bases and J 8 bases; nucleotides not matched to a gene: 15. Germline V gene lookup returns CDR1 SGHNT and CDR2 YYREEE (reference sequence). DNA of the CDR3: TGTGCCAGCAGCCGGGGGGGGGAGACCGCCGGCGCTACGCAGTATTTT. The encoded protein is CASSRGGETAGATQYF. The full variable domain, completed using reference TRBV5-4 and TRBJ2-3, is ETGVTQSPTHLIKTRGQQVTLRCSSQSGHNTVSWYQQALGQGPQFIFQYYREEENGRGNFPPRFSGLQFPNYSSELNVNALELDDSALYLCASSRGGETAGATQYFGPGTRLTVL.

This clone was counted only a few times. The chain links TRBV5-1 to TRBJ1-2, with D possibly matching TRBD1 (5 bases). The CDR3 loop spans 15 amino acids. Germline CDR1 reads SGHRS; CDR2 reads YFSETQ. The V end lost 7 bases, the J end lost 4 bases, and 20 bases lay between the germline ends. The CDR3: CASSPGDFGTYGYTF. The CDR3 nucleotides are TGCGCCAGCTCCCCTGGGGACTTTGGAACCTATGGCTACACCTTC.

This chain joins TRBV28 and TRBJ2-7; D is perhaps TRBD2 (5 bases). Trimming took off 7 bases at V and 7 bases at J, with 14 bases between the two ends. The CDR3 loop spans 12 amino acids. Germline CDR1 and CDR2: MDHEN and SYDVKM. The CDR3 is CASTGKPGEQYF. CDR3 DNA: TGTGCCAGCACCGGGAAGCCGGGTGAGCAGTACTTC.